Below, 18 T cell receptor beta chains from the same sample are listed, as sequenced in a study of cytomegalovirus exposure and HLA in healthy donors. The PCR made use of 60 Vbeta and 13 Jbeta primers. Clones were read by immunoSEQ multiplex PCR, and TCRdb kept only the in-frame ones, dropping some. The profile shows over 70,000 clones, approximately 70% of them singletons. Sequencing input: PBMCs. These receptors were obtained from a woman in her 50s in good health and CMV-seropositive.

This clone has a handful of counts. This CDR3 is CASSPPGQGSGNEQFF. The CDR3 DNA follows: TGTGCCAGCAGTCCCCCCGGACAGGGGTCCGGCAATGAGCAGTTCTTC. The chain joins TRBV27 to TRBJ2-1, with 9 positions matching TRBD1. CDR3 length: 16 residues. The V and J ends lost 5 bases and 6 bases, in that order; junction bases with no gene match: 11. CDR1 is MNHEY and CDR2 is SMNVEV in the germline V gene (reference sequence).

The V call is TRBV6-6, the J call TRBJ1-3; 9 bases are a match to TRBD1. The CDR3 runs 13 residues. Germline trimming cut 2 bases from V and 14 bases from J; bases unmatched to any gene: 7. Germline V gene data show CDR1 as MNHNY and CDR2 as SVGAGI (reference sequence). CDR3 sequence reads: CASSYPRGDRVYF. The CDR3 bases are TGTGCCAGCAGTTACCCCAGAGGGGACAGGGTATATTTT.

V gene TRBV15 combines with J gene TRBJ1-5; TRBD1 matches at 7 bases. In germline, CDR1 is LNHNV, CDR2 YYDKDF (reference sequence). J gave up 1 base and V 6 bases, and 12 bases lay outside the gene matches. This CDR3 comprises 17 residues. The CDR3 DNA sequence: TGTGCCACCAGAGCTTCCGAGGGGGCTATAAGCAATCAGCCCCAGCATTTT. Encoded protein: CATRASEGAISNQPQHF.

The V and J genes are TRBV7-6 and TRBJ2-7; 13 bases fit TRBD2. The CDR3 length is 14 residues. Per the germline V gene, CDR1 is SGHVS and CDR2 is FNYEAQ. Trimming took 1 base from V and 12 from J; bases not matched to a gene: 6. The CDR3 sequence: CASSLGELAGGLYF. As DNA, the CDR3 is TGTGCCAGCAGCTTAGGCGAACTAGCGGGAGGGTTGTACTTC.

This sequence joins TRBV29-1 and TRBJ2-3; 7 nucleotides agree with TRBD1. CDR3 length equals 13 residues. Germline lookup yields CDR1 SQVTM and CDR2 ANQGSEA. With V trimmed by 8 bases and J by 0 bases, 5 bases remained unmatched. The CDR3 DNA reads as TGCAGCTCAGACAGGGCTAGCACAGATACGCAGTATTTT. Protein product: CSSDRASTDTQYF.

This clone came up a few times. The V and J genes are TRBV10-3 and TRBJ2-7; 10 nucleotides match TRBD2. The CDR3 is made up of 13 amino acids. The germline V gene encodes CDR1 ENHRY and CDR2 SYGVKD. V lost 7 bases, J lost 0 bases, and 0 bases stayed unmatched. In nucleotides, the CDR3 is TGTGCCATCACTAGCGGGAGCTCCTACGAGCAGTACTTC. This encodes CAITSGSSYEQYF.

The genes are TRBV7-2 and TRBJ2-3; TRBD1 matches at 12 bases. CDR3 size: 16 residues. Germline lookup yields CDR1 SGHTA and CDR2 FQGNSA. The trim removed 4 bases at V and 6 bases at J, leaving 8 bases unmatched. DNA of the CDR3: TGTGCCAGCAGCTCCTCGGGACAGGGGGCGCAGGATACGCAGTATTTT. The encoded protein is CASSSSGQGAQDTQYF.

The chain links TRBV7-2 to TRBJ2-2; 9 bases are shared with TRBD2. There are 17 residues in the CDR3. Germline-derived CDR1 and CDR2 are SGHTA and FQGNSA. The V gene end was trimmed by 2 bases and the J gene end by 4 bases; junction bases not matched to a gene: 8. CDR3 region: CASSLTVAGVFTGELFF. CDR3 coding DNA: TGTGCCAGCAGCTTAACTGTAGCGGGAGTTTTCACCGGGGAGCTGTTTTTT.

The V call is TRBV2, the J call TRBJ1-2; TRBD1 is a possible D gene (6 bases). Trimming took 2 bases from V and 2 from J, leaving 12 bases between them. Germline-derived CDR1 and CDR2 are SNHLY and FYNNEI. This CDR3 spans 15 amino acids. CDR3 region: CASSEYAGENYGYTF. The DNA for the CDR3 is TGTGCCAGCAGTGAATATGCAGGGGAAAACTATGGCTACACCTTC.

This clone was observed once. This chain uses TRBV30 with TRBJ2-7, with D maybe TRBD2 (6 bases). Trimming left V 0 bases short and J 3 bases short, with 15 bases between. CDR1 is GTSNPN and CDR2 is SVGIG in the germline V gene (reference sequence). CDR3 length: 15 amino acids. Here the CDR3 reads CAWSVEGTSSYEQYF. The CDR3 nucleotides read TGTGCCTGGAGTGTAGAAGGCACTAGCAGCTACGAGCAGTACTTC.

The chain has TRBV27 and TRBJ1-4; 10 bases fit TRBD1. With 4 bases clipped from V and 5 bases from J, the junction kept 1 base outside the gene matches. Germline CDR1 and CDR2: MNHEY and SMNVEV (reference sequence). This CDR3 has 14 residues. CDR3 coding DNA: TGTGCCAGCAGTTGGACAGGGGGAAATGAAAAACTGTTTTTT. Translation: CASSWTGGNEKLFF.

This clone was found once. The chain couples TRBV9 to TRBJ1-1; D ambiguous. The CDR3 contains 13 residues. Germline V gene sequence: CDR1 SGDLS, CDR2 YYNGEE. V was trimmed by 3 bases and J by 0 bases, leaving 6 bases between them. The CDR3 here is CASSAQMNTEAFF. The CDR3, as DNA: TGTGCCAGCAGCGCTCAGATGAACACTGAAGCTTTCTTT.

This clone is medium-sized (0.01 to 0.1%) by share. The rearrangement uses TRBV4-3 and TRBJ2-7; D possibly corresponds to TRBD1 (6 bases). With 0 bases removed from V and 0 bases from J, the gap between germline ends came to 12 bases. In germline, CDR1 is LGHNA, CDR2 YSLEER. CDR3 length: 16 amino acids. CDR3 sequence reads: CASSQDTSGDSYEQYF. As DNA, the CDR3 is TGCGCCAGCAGCCAAGACACGTCAGGGGACTCCTACGAGCAGTACTTC.

The chain's CDR3 is CASSFRRGGNYGYTF. In DNA, the CDR3 is TGTGCCAGCAGTTTTAGAAGGGGAGGGAACTATGGCTACACCTTC. The chain couples TRBV28 to TRBJ1-2, with D possibly matching TRBD1 (5 bases). Trimming left V 3 bases short and J 2 bases short, with 13 bases between. This CDR3 spans 15 amino acids. CDR1 and CDR2 (germline): MDHEN, SYDVKM.

The CDR3 DNA reads as TGTGCCAGCAGCTTCGACAGGGGGCAAGACTATGGCTACACCTTC. This codes for CASSFDRGQDYGYTF. The rearrangement links TRBV7-9 to TRBJ1-2; 10 bases map to TRBD1. J lost 3 bases, V lost 3 bases, and 4 bases had no gene match. Germline V CDR1 and CDR2: SEHNR, FQNEAQ (reference sequence). The CDR3 is made up of 15 amino acids.

This chain connects TRBV4-3 to TRBJ2-7; the match to TRBD2 covers 9 bases. The V segment lost 0 bases and the J segment 5 bases; nucleotides outside the gene matches: 8. The germline V gene encodes CDR1 LGHNA and CDR2 YSLEER. The CDR3 extends over 16 amino acids. CDR3 DNA sequence: TGCGCCAGCAGCCAAGATAGGGCGGGAGGGCGAAACGAGCAGTACTTC. Translation gives CASSQDRAGGRNEQYF.

This rearrangement joins TRBV18 to TRBJ1-1; 8 positions agree with TRBD1. V dropped 5 bases and J dropped 3; count of bases not matched to a gene: 5. Looked up from germline, CDR1 is KGHSH and CDR2 is LQKENI. This CDR3 contains 14 residues. CDR3 sequence (DNA): TGTGCCAGCTCATCCACAGGGGGAGACACTGAAGCTTTCTTT. This sequence encodes CASSSTGGDTEAFF.

This rearrangement joins TRBV29-1 to TRBJ2-2; 8 bases align to TRBD1. The CDR3 has 16 residues. The V and J ends lost 2 bases and 4 bases, in that order; junction bases with no gene match: 9. Germline-derived CDR1 and CDR2 are SQVTM and ANQGSEA. CDR3 in DNA: TGCAGCGTTGAATCCGGACAGGGCGTGGGCACCGGGGAGCTGTTTTTT. Its protein product is CSVESGQGVGTGELFF.